This T cell receptor (beta chain) is drawn from a study of T cells in Graves' hyperthyroidism and ophthalmopathy. RNA transcripts gave rise to amplified TCR beta CDR3 regions. First-round RT-PCR targeting the TCR CDR3 was performed with the HTBI primer set. TCRdb independently ran MiXCR on the multiplex PCR reads; one entry per CDR3 protein. The sample yields more than 550,000 distinct CDR3 sequences, about 45% seen once. Per the germline V gene, CDR1 is KGHDR and CDR2 is SFDVKD. This CDR3 has 15 residues. This clonotype was found a few times. Compared with germline, one end of the junction differs, possibly owing to a read error.

The TCR sequence derives from an adult man with Graves' disease, either hyperthyroidism or ophthalmopathy (not recorded which). Sequencing was done on a sample of peripheral blood or thyroid tissue (not recorded which). V and J are TRBV24-1 and TRBJ1-3; D gene uncertain. The CDR3 loop is CASSYQGSSGNTIYF. CDR3 DNA sequence: TGTGCCAGCAGTTACCAAGGGAGCTCTGGAAACACCATATATTTT.